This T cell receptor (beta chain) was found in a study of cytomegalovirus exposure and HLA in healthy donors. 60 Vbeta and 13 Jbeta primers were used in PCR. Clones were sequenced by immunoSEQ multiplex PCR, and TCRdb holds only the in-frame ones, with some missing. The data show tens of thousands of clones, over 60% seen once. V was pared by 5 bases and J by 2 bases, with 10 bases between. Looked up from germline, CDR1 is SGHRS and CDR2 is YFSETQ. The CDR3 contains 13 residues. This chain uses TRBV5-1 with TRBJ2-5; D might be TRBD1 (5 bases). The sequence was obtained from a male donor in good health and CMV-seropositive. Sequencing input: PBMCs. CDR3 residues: CASRIQEQETQYF. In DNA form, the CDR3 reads TGCGCCAGCAGAATACAGGAACAAGAGACCCAGTACTTC. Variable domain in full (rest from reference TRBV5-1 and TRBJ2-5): KAGVTQTPRYLIKTRGQQVTLSCSPISGHRSVSWYQQTPGQGLQFLFEYFSETQRNKGNFPGRFSGRQFSNSRSEMNVSTLELGDSALYLCASRIQEQETQYFGPGTRLLVL.